A single sample gave rise to the 26 T cell receptor beta chains below, sequenced in a study of blood T cell repertoires in COVID-19. Libraries were prepared by immunoSEQ multiplex PCR; TCRdb keeps only in-frame clonotypes and omits some of them. The sample lists 270,000 or so clones; under 90% were seen once. The sequenced sample was peripheral blood. These receptors were taken from a woman aged 25 to 39 with COVID-19, enrolled during active disease.

This chain uses TRBV5-4 with TRBJ1-6; D gene ambiguous. Trimming shortened V by 3 bases and J by 0 bases, and 10 bases separated the two germline ends. Germline CDR1 SGHNT, CDR2 YYREEE (reference sequence). The CDR3 covers 16 residues. The DNA of the CDR3 is TGTGCCAGCAGCTCGAGGAAGTACTCCTATAATTCACCCCTCCACTTT. It codes for CASSSRKYSYNSPLHF.

Concerning this clone: At one end the junction does not follow the germline gene, possibly because of a read error. At the DNA level, this CDR3 is encoded by other sequences in the same sample as well. V gene TRBV19 combines with J gene TRBJ2-7, with a possible D match to TRBD1 (5 bases). The CDR3 extends over 15 amino acids. Germline V gene data show CDR1 as LNHDA and CDR2 as SQIVND (reference sequence). The CDR3 DNA reads as TGCGCCAGTAGTATACACAGGTCCACCTCCTACGAGCAGTACTTC. It translates to CASSIHRSTSYEQYF.

The chain has TRBV19 and TRBJ2-1, with D tentatively TRBD1 (5 bases). Germline CDR1 LNHDA, CDR2 SQIVND (reference sequence). The CDR3 is 15 residues long. Trimming removed 3 bases from V and 2 bases from J, with 11 bases in between. Here the CDR3 reads CASSMGSGTYNEQFF. DNA for the CDR3: TGTGCCAGTAGTATGGGGTCAGGGACCTACAATGAGCAGTTCTTC.

The V gene is TRBV6-6, the J gene TRBJ2-5; the D gene is possibly TRBD1 (6 bases). V was trimmed by 2 bases and J by 1 base, leaving 14 bases between them. Looked up from germline, CDR1 is MNHNY and CDR2 is SVGAGI (reference sequence). The CDR3 has 16 amino acids. The chain's CDR3 is CASSYGNTGTQETQYF. In nucleotides, the CDR3 is TGTGCCAGCAGTTACGGAAATACAGGGACCCAAGAGACCCAGTACTTC.

The V gene is TRBV11-2, the J gene TRBJ2-1, with a weak D call TRBD1 (6 bases). The CDR3 has 16 residues. Germline V lookup: CDR1 SGHAT, CDR2 FQNNGV. The V gene lost 6 bases and the J gene lost 4 bases, with 19 bases spanning the gap. The CDR3 region is CASRDPGHKLYNEQFF. CDR3 in DNA: TGTGCCAGCAGAGACCCGGGACACAAACTTTACAATGAGCAGTTCTTC.

This chain links TRBV10-1 with TRBJ2-1, with 9 bases that match TRBD1. The CDR3 has 12 residues. The germline V gene encodes CDR1 WNHNN and CDR2 SYGVQD (reference sequence). V lost 10 bases and J lost 7; bases outside the gene matches: 5. The CDR3 sequence is CATRDRVNEQFF. In DNA form, the CDR3 reads TGCGCCACCCGGGACAGGGTTAATGAGCAGTTCTTC.

This clone came up once. V is TRBV2 and J is TRBJ2-5; 16 bases map to TRBD2. CDR1 and CDR2 (germline): SNHLY, FYNNEI. Trimming removed 10 bases from V and 4 bases from J; junction bases left unmatched: 12. The CDR3 totals 17 residues. CDR3 DNA sequence: TGTGCCATCCTCCCGGGACTAGCGGGGGGGCCGTCAGAGACCCAGTACTTC. Amino acids: CAILPGLAGGPSETQYF.

The chain combines TRBV19 with TRBJ2-3, with 10 bases matching TRBD2. V trimming: 1 base; J trimming: 6 bases; junction bases outside the gene matches: 7. The CDR3 is 16 residues long. Germline V gene lookup returns CDR1 LNHDA and CDR2 SQIVND (reference sequence). CDR3 sequence (DNA): TGTGCCAGTAGTATAGCGGCTAGCGGGGGTGGTGATACGCAGTATTTT. Amino acids: CASSIAASGGGDTQYF.

V gene TRBV10-3 combines with J gene TRBJ1-3, with 7 bases aligning to TRBD1. V lost 4 bases to trimming and J lost 3 bases; unmatched junction nucleotides: 6. Germline CDR1 is ENHRY and CDR2 is SYGVKD. CDR3 length: 15 amino acids. CDR3 coding DNA: TGTGCCATCAGTGCGAAGGGGGCCATTGGAAACACCATATATTTT. This sequence encodes CAISAKGAIGNTIYF.

The chain employs TRBV18 and TRBJ1-6; 7 bases match TRBD1. The CDR3 totals 14 residues. The germline V gene has CDR1 KGHSH and CDR2 LQKENI. V trimming: 4 bases; J trimming: 6 bases; junction bases outside the gene matches: 3. CDR3 amino acids: CASSLRQGNSPLHF. The CDR3 DNA is TGTGCCAGCTCACTCCGACAGGGTAATTCACCCCTCCACTTT.

A word on this clone: The junction differs from germline at one of its ends, possibly a read error. This sequence joins TRBV6-5 and TRBJ2-4; D might be TRBD1 (8 bases). The germline V gene encodes CDR1 MNHEY and CDR2 SVGAGI. The length of the CDR3 is 14 residues. CDR3 coding DNA: TGTGCCAGCAGCCCCTGGGGGGGACAGGCCTTTGAGAACTTC. It translates to CASSPWGGQAFENF.

The chain employs TRBV19 and TRBJ2-7, with 8 nucleotides matching TRBD1. V gave up 6 bases and J gave up 5 bases; unmatched junction bases: 12. Germline values: CDR1 LNHDA, CDR2 SQIVND (reference sequence). This CDR3 has 15 residues. In nucleotides, the CDR3 is TGTGCCAGTAGCATTTTCGACAGGGGAGTGAACGAGCAGTACTTC. It encodes CASSIFDRGVNEQYF. Filled out from reference TRBV19 and TRBJ2-7, the complete variable domain reads DGGITQSPKYLFRKEGQNVTLSCEQNLNHDAMYWYRQDPGQGLRLIYYSQIVNDFQKGDIAEGYSVSREKKESFPLTVTSAQKNPTAFYLCASSIFDRGVNEQYFGPGTRLTVT.

V is TRBV5-1 and J is TRBJ1-5; D possibly corresponds to TRBD1 (6 bases). CDR1 SGHRS and CDR2 YFSETQ come from the germline V gene. This CDR3 has 13 amino acids. With 4 bases removed from V and 5 bases from J, the gap between germline ends came to 10 bases. The CDR3: CASSLTGHQPQHF. DNA of the CDR3: TGCGCCAGCAGCCTTACAGGGCATCAGCCCCAGCATTTT.

In this sample, this clone turned up once. This sequence joins TRBV12-3 or TRBV12-4 and TRBJ2-7; TRBD2 is a possible D gene (5 bases). The CDR3 is made up of 13 amino acids. V shed 8 bases and J shed 5 bases, with 16 bases lying between them. The CDR3 bases are TGTGCCAGCCATAGCACTAGTTCCCACGAGCAGTACTTC. Translated, it gives CASHSTSSHEQYF.

This rearrangement joins TRBV19 to TRBJ2-1; 7 nucleotides align to TRBD1. V dropped 3 bases and J dropped 2; count of bases not matched to a gene: 1. Looked up from germline, CDR1 is LNHDA and CDR2 is SQIVND (reference sequence). The CDR3 totals 14 residues. CDR3 protein: CASSMGTAYNEQFF. The CDR3 region has the DNA TGTGCCAGTAGTATGGGGACAGCCTACAATGAGCAGTTCTTC.

The chain has TRBV3-1 (or the pseudogene TRBV3-2) and TRBJ2-7; TRBD1 aligns across 7 bases. CDR3 length: 17 residues. The germline gives CDR1 LGHDT, CDR2 YNNKEL (reference sequence). The V segment lost 3 bases and the J segment 1 base; nucleotides outside the gene matches: 12. The CDR3 DNA reads TGTGCCAGCAGCCAGAACAGGGGTTATGATATTTCCTACGAGCAGTACTTC. This gives the protein CASSQNRGYDISYEQYF.

CDR3 nucleotide sequence: TGTGCCAGCAGCTGGGACAGGGGCAATTCACCCCTCCACTTT. This codes for CASSWDRGNSPLHF. The J gene is TRBJ1-6, the V gene TRBV5-4; 10 positions agree with TRBD1. Germline V gives CDR1 SGHNT, CDR2 YYREEE (reference sequence). The V gene end was trimmed by 3 bases and the J gene end by 7 bases; junction bases not matched to a gene: 1. The CDR3 extends over 14 amino acids.

V and J are TRBV9 and TRBJ2-2; 7 bases fit TRBD1. V trimming: 2 bases; J trimming: 0 bases; junction bases outside the gene matches: 1. The CDR3 extends over 15 amino acids. Germline values: CDR1 SGDLS, CDR2 YYNGEE. The CDR3 nucleotides read TGTGCCAGCAGCGTCGGGACAGCGAACACCGGGGAGCTGTTTTTT. Its protein product is CASSVGTANTGELFF.

V is TRBV3-1 (or the pseudogene TRBV3-2) and J is TRBJ2-7; 7 bases match TRBD1. This CDR3 region has 17 residues. The J segment lost 1 base and the V segment lost 4 bases, leaving 13 bases of the junction unmatched. The V gene's germline CDR1 is LGHDT and CDR2 YNNKEL (reference sequence). For the CDR3, the DNA is TGTGCCAGCAGCCCCTACCCCTGGGACAGCTTTTCCTACGAGCAGTACTTC. This sequence encodes CASSPYPWDSFSYEQYF.

This chain links TRBV6-5 with TRBJ1-3, with D possibly being TRBD1 (5 bases). Trimming left V 8 bases short and J 2 bases short, with 13 bases between. The germline V gene encodes CDR1 MNHEY and CDR2 SVGAGI. CDR3 length equals 14 residues. The CDR3 here is CASGNGGPGNTIYF. CDR3 coding DNA: TGTGCCAGCGGGAACGGGGGTCCTGGAAACACCATATATTTT.

The chain recombines TRBV27 with TRBJ2-7, with a tentative D call TRBD2 (6 bases). Deletions cut 5 bases from V and 7 bases from J, with 21 bases between. CDR3 length: 15 amino acids. CDR1 is MNHEY and CDR2 is SMNVEV in the germline V gene (reference sequence). As DNA, the CDR3 is TGTGCCAGCAGTGCCGCGGGACTGAAGCCTCGGGAGCAGTACTTC. Amino acids: CASSAAGLKPREQYF.

The V gene is TRBV5-1, the J gene TRBJ2-5, with TRBD2 identical over 9 bases. The V and J ends lost 0 bases and 5 bases, in that order; junction bases with no gene match: 8. Germline assignment: CDR1 SGHRS and CDR2 YFSETQ. The CDR3 sequence is 16 residues long. CDR3 coding DNA: TGCGCCAGCAGCTTGGAGGAGCGGGGGGCCTGGGAGACCCAGTACTTC. Translated, it gives CASSLEERGAWETQYF.

The rearrangement uses TRBV30 and TRBJ2-7, with D possibly TRBD1 on 6 matching bases. This CDR3 has 15 residues. V was trimmed by 0 bases and J by 0 bases, leaving 12 bases between them. The germline gives CDR1 GTSNPN, CDR2 SVGIG (reference sequence). Written as DNA, the CDR3 is TGTGCCTGGAGTGTGAACAGGGCGAACTCCTACGAGCAGTACTTC. Protein sequence: CAWSVNRANSYEQYF.

The chain couples TRBV28 to TRBJ2-3; 14 bases are shared with TRBD2. V shed 10 bases, J shed 3 bases, and the junction held 12 bases outside the gene matches. This CDR3 is 17 amino acids long. CDR1 and CDR2 from the germline V gene are MDHEN and SYDVKM. The CDR3 spells CATDRLAGGRGTDTQYF. Written as DNA, the CDR3 is TGTGCCACGGACCGACTAGCGGGGGGGCGGGGGACAGATACGCAGTATTTT.

The chain recombines TRBV19 with TRBJ2-7, with 8 bases matching TRBD1. After removal of 8 bases from V and 6 bases from J, the junction contained 6 bases not matched to a gene. Germline V CDR1 and CDR2: LNHDA, SQIVND (reference sequence). The CDR3 spans 12 residues. The CDR3 sequence: CASGQGIFEQYF. CDR3 in DNA: TGTGCCAGTGGACAGGGAATCTTCGAGCAGTACTTC. Supplemented by reference TRBV19 and TRBJ2-7, the full variable domain reads DGGITQSPKYLFRKEGQNVTLSCEQNLNHDAMYWYRQDPGQGLRLIYYSQIVNDFQKGDIAEGYSVSREKKESFPLTVTSAQKNPTAFYLCASGQGIFEQYFGPGTRLTVT.

The chain couples TRBV5-1 to TRBJ2-2; 8 positions agree with TRBD1. The length of the CDR3 is 15 residues. Germline trimming cut 6 bases from V and 2 bases from J; bases unmatched to any gene: 6. Germline assignment: CDR1 SGHRS and CDR2 YFSETQ. The CDR3 sequence is CASNPDRGNTGELFF. CDR3 bases: TGCGCCAGCAACCCCGACAGGGGAAACACCGGGGAGCTGTTTTTT. The complete variable domain, with remaining parts taken from reference TRBV5-1 and TRBJ2-2, reads KAGVTQTPRYLIKTRGQQVTLSCSPISGHRSVSWYQQTPGQGLQFLFEYFSETQRNKGNFPGRFSGRQFSNSRSEMNVSTLELGDSALYLCASNPDRGNTGELFFGEGSRLTVL.